This paragraph reports one TCR beta chain. Its target antigen remains unknown. Within one base of it there is no much larger clone, and no base qualities were kept. Patients with a history of autoimmune disease or receiving systemic immunosuppression were excluded from the trial. Peripheral blood for TCR sequencing was collected from all dose cohorts at baseline, on cycle 4 day 1, and on cycle 7 day 1. The samples were taken from a phase I, first-in-human, multicenter, open-label dose-escalation trial of ivuxolimab. Adults with locally advanced or metastatic melanoma, renal cell carcinoma, hepatocellular carcinoma or head and neck squamous cell carcinoma were enrolled in the trial. Before TCR sequencing, CD4+ and CD8+ T cells were separately sorted from peripheral blood. The sample originates from a study of OX40 agonist ivuxolimab in advanced cancers. Regarding the complete study: Ivuxolimab, which targeted the costimulatory receptor OX40 (CD134), was an agonistic, fully human IgG2 monoclonal antibody. Intravenous ivuxolimab was administered to patients every 2 weeks at six dose levels: 0.01, 0.1, 0.3, 1.5, 3 and 10 mg/kg. Of the approximately 54 dose-escalation patients, hepatocellular carcinoma was present in approximately 20, melanoma in approximately 15, renal cell carcinoma in 9 and head and neck cancer in 9. The dose-escalation cohort was roughly 83% male with a mean age of about 65 years, ranging from about 20 to 80. Patients were allowed to have had prior anti-PD-1, anti-PD-L1 or anti-CTLA-4 therapy, and approximately 39% of the dose-escalation patients had been treated with checkpoint inhibitors. Partial responses were achieved by three dose-escalation patients, of whom one had hepatocellular carcinoma and two had cutaneous melanoma. The purpose of peripheral TCRbeta sequencing was to test whether ivuxolimab changed TCR sequence diversity and led to clonal T-cell expansion. The paper covers the monotherapy dose-escalation part of the phase I ivuxolimab trial, which included N of about 50 patients.

The CDR3 goes from the cysteine to the phenylalanine over 15 residues. Of all the DNA, just the CDR3 is kept, 45 bases in frame from base 1. The V end gives up 6 bases and the J end 4 bases, leaving 6 bases in the junction not matched to a gene. The CDR1 and CDR2 encoded by the germline V gene are MDHEN and SYDVKM. Points the paper makes about the study in general: On average, CD8+ T cells showed more expanded clones than CD4+ T cells after ivuxolimab. Low levels of normalized T-cell clonal expansion were also seen in some patients who did not respond. Antigen specificity was not determined for the clonally expanded peripheral T cells. Partial responders in the 0.1-3.0 mg/kg groups had among the lowest normalized peripheral clonal expansion, especially among CD8+ T cells. At doses of 0.1 to 3.0 mg/kg, clonal expansion of both CD4+ and CD8+ T cells in blood was seen between baseline and week 6.

For sequencing of the TCRbeta CDR3 region, genomic DNA was extracted from the sorted cells. The immunoSEQ Assay was used for sequencing of TCRbeta CDR3 regions. This is the immuneACCESS table as TCRdb keeps it, with only in-frame sequences that have V and J called. A part of the clones is gone; compared with another copy, unresolved V genes explain less than half, and the rest is unexplained. The sample yields about 22,000 clones; almost 85% were counted once. Clones ranked in the top ten supply more than 50% of the sample. This TCR derives from an adult with an advanced solid tumor such as melanoma, head and neck, liver or kidney cancer. In this chain, TRBV28 is recombined with TRBJ2-2; TRBD1 lines up with 9 middle nucleotides. The source was CD4+ or CD8+ T cells sorted from blood, collected in a trial of the OX40 agonist ivuxolimab. The DNA sequence is as follows: TGTGCCAGCAGCTACAGGGGGCGCAGCACCGGGGAGCTGTTTTTT. It translates to CASSYRGRSTGELFF. The CDR3, completed at both ends by the reference TRBV28 and TRBJ2-2 genes, gives the full variable domain DVKVTQSSRYLVKRTGEKVFLECVQDMDHENMFWYRQDPGLGLRLIYFSYDVKMKEKGDIPEGYSVSREKKERFSLILESASTNQTSMYLCASSYRGRSTGELFFGEGSRLTVL.